What follows are 27 T cell receptor beta chains derived from one specimen sequenced in a study of PD-1 blockade in classical Hodgkin lymphoma. Each of the patients experienced relapse following autologous stem cell transplantation, and their brentuximab vedotin exposure differed. The assay was immunoSEQ multiplex PCR, and TCRdb's table has in-frame clones only and misses some. Of more than 11,000 clones in the sample, 81% were seen once. Material: peripheral blood mononuclear cells (PBMCs), obtained at baseline. These receptors were collected from a human donor with classical Hodgkin lymphoma.

This clone was found a few times. The V and J genes are TRBV15 and TRBJ2-4; D unclear. Deletions cut 1 base from V and 8 bases from J, with 12 bases between. Germline V gene sequence: CDR1 LNHNV, CDR2 YYDKDF (reference sequence). The CDR3 totals 14 residues. The CDR3: CATSRAPLWHIQYF. The CDR3 DNA is TGTGCCACCAGCAGAGCCCCTTTGTGGCACATTCAGTACTTC.

The V gene is TRBV4-2, the J gene TRBJ2-2; D is uncertain. V lost 4 bases, J lost 2 bases, and 11 bases lay in between. The germline CDR1 and CDR2 sequences are LGHNA and YNFKEQ. The CDR3 loop spans 15 amino acids. CDR3 DNA sequence: TGTGCCAGCAGCCCCCAAGAGGCCAACACCGGGGAGCTGTTTTTT. Translating gives CASSPQEANTGELFF.

The chain uses TRBV4-1 and TRBJ2-7; 12 positions agree with TRBD1. V lost 6 bases to trimming and J lost 5 bases; unmatched junction nucleotides: 8. This CDR3 region has 15 residues. Germline-derived CDR1 and CDR2 are MGHRA and YSYEKL. In DNA form, the CDR3 reads TGCGCCAGCAGGCCCCCGGGACAGGGGGCCAACGAGCAGTACTTC. This sequence encodes CASRPPGQGANEQYF.

The gene calls are TRBV5-1 and TRBJ1-6, with D possibly being TRBD1 (5 bases). Trimming left V 3 bases short and J 7 bases short, with 17 bases between. This CDR3 has 16 amino acids. The germline CDR1 and CDR2 sequences are SGHRS and YFSETQ. The CDR3 sequence is CASSYQSGTENSPLHF. CDR3 bases: TGCGCCAGCAGCTATCAATCCGGGACGGAAAATTCACCCCTCCACTTT. Full variable domain (remainder filled in from reference TRBV5-1 and TRBJ1-6): KAGVTQTPRYLIKTRGQQVTLSCSPISGHRSVSWYQQTPGQGLQFLFEYFSETQRNKGNFPGRFSGRQFSNSRSEMNVSTLELGDSALYLCASSYQSGTENSPLHFGNGTRLTVT.

The gene calls are TRBV29-1 and TRBJ2-7; D perhaps matches TRBD1 (6 bases). The V and J ends lost 6 bases and 6 bases respectively, with 15 bases between them. Per germline, CDR1 SQVTM and CDR2 ANQGSEA. The CDR3 loop spans 12 amino acids. CDR3 in DNA: TGCAGCGTCGTACAGGGCGGGCGCGAGCAGTACTTC. The encoded protein is CSVVQGGREQYF.

The rearrangement joins TRBV6-5 to TRBJ2-5; possible D gene TRBD2, 6 bases. Germline V gene data show CDR1 as MNHEY and CDR2 as SVGAGI. The CDR3 contains 13 residues. V shed 8 bases and J shed 3 bases, with 13 bases lying between them. The CDR3 loop reads CASSNWGEETQYF. The CDR3 coding sequence is TGTGCCAGCTCTAACTGGGGGGAAGAGACCCAGTACTTC.

This clone was detected only a few times. The chain employs TRBV6-1 and TRBJ2-2, with D perhaps TRBD2 (6 bases). The CDR3 is made up of 18 amino acids. V was clipped by 0 bases and J by 0 bases, with 14 bases between them. CDR1 and CDR2 (germline): MNHNS, SASEGT. The CDR3 here is CASSEALGGGANTGELFF. The CDR3 DNA reads as TGTGCCAGCAGTGAAGCATTGGGCGGCGGGGCGAACACCGGGGAGCTGTTTTTT.

The chain joins TRBV7-6 to TRBJ1-4; 10 bases match TRBD1. The CDR3 runs to 16 residues. J was trimmed by 8 bases and V by 0 bases; bases with no gene match: 6. The germline CDR1 and CDR2 sequences are SGHVS and FNYEAQ. The CDR3 DNA reads TGTGCCAGCAGCTTAGCGCGGGACAGGGGATGGGAAAAACTGTTTTTT. Protein sequence: CASSLARDRGWEKLFF.

This chain connects TRBV4-3 to TRBJ2-7; D gene uncertain. The CDR3 has 14 residues. Germline CDR1 is LGHNA and CDR2 is YSLEER. Trimming stripped 3 bases from V and 0 bases from J, with 9 bases between. CDR3 region: CASSQSDLSYEQYF. Written as DNA, the CDR3 is TGCGCCAGCAGCCAGTCAGACCTCTCCTACGAGCAGTACTTC.

V and J are TRBV5-5 and TRBJ2-2; TRBD2 matches 9 bases. CDR1 is SGHKS, CDR2 YYEKEE, per germline (reference sequence). V was pared by 3 bases and J by 3 bases, with 6 bases of the junction left unmatched. This CDR3 comprises 16 residues. The CDR3 is CASSSSGGGDTGELFF. The CDR3 bases are TGTGCCAGCAGCTCCTCCGGCGGGGGGGACACCGGGGAGCTGTTTTTT.

The V call is TRBV11-2, the J call TRBJ1-2; D gene uncertain. Germline CDR1 reads SGHAT; CDR2 reads FQNNGV. Trimming left V 1 base short and J 5 bases short, with 11 bases between. The CDR3 extends over 14 amino acids. The CDR3 coding sequence is TGTGCCAGCAGCTTAGGCCGAGGAACGTATGGCTACACCTTC. Protein product: CASSLGRGTYGYTF.

The CDR3 coding sequence is TGTGCCAGTAGTACCCCAGGGCCAGGGAAGGCCTCCTATAATTCACCCCTCCACTTT. Encoded protein: CASSTPGPGKASYNSPLHF. The V and J genes are TRBV19 and TRBJ1-6; a weak D match, TRBD1 (5 bases). V lost 4 bases, J lost 0 bases, and 19 bases lay in between. This CDR3 contains 19 residues. Germline assignment: CDR1 LNHDA and CDR2 SQIVND (reference sequence).

A few counts support this clone. This chain uses TRBV5-4 with TRBJ2-3; tentatively, D is TRBD2 (6 bases). Between the trimmed V and J ends, which lost 6 bases and 2 bases, there was a span of 16 bases. This CDR3 spans 15 amino acids. Germline V gene data show CDR1 as SGHNT and CDR2 as YYREEE (reference sequence). CDR3 region: CASTLWGVFTDTQYF. The CDR3 coding sequence is TGTGCCAGCACACTGTGGGGGGTTTTCACAGATACGCAGTATTTT.

This chain links TRBV5-4 with TRBJ2-7; 8 bases agree with TRBD1. The CDR3 has 14 amino acids. V gave up 4 bases and J gave up 4 bases; unmatched junction bases: 7. Germline lookup yields CDR1 SGHNT and CDR2 YYREEE (reference sequence). The CDR3 nucleotides are TGTGCCAGCAGCGGGACAGGAAGAGGGTACGAGCAGTACTTC. Its protein product is CASSGTGRGYEQYF.

DNA of the CDR3: TGTGCCAGCAATCGAGTCTCCGGGGCCAACGTCCTGACTTTC. Amino acids: CASNRVSGANVLTF. This sequence joins TRBV6-6 and TRBJ2-6; no reliable D call. V lost 7 bases, J lost 4 bases, and 11 bases lay in between. Looked up from germline, CDR1 is MNHNY and CDR2 is SVGAGI (reference sequence). This CDR3 contains 14 residues.

This chain uses TRBV5-1 with TRBJ2-6; D is unresolved. CDR1 is SGHRS and CDR2 is YFSETQ in the germline V gene. V lost 2 bases and J lost 2, with 8 bases in between. CDR3 size: 15 residues. CDR3 DNA: TGCGCCAGCAGCTTAGGGCAACCTGGGGCCAACGTCCTGACTTTC. Protein sequence: CASSLGQPGANVLTF.

This clone was seen a handful of times. The genes are TRBV7-7 and TRBJ2-1; possible D gene TRBD1, 6 bases. The CDR3 has 13 amino acids. With 6 bases removed from V and 6 bases from J, the gap between germline ends came to 12 bases. Germline V CDR1 and CDR2: SSHAT, FNYEAQ (reference sequence). CDR3 sequence: CASSQNRANEQFF. In DNA form, the CDR3 reads TGTGCCAGCAGTCAAAACAGGGCCAATGAGCAGTTCTTC. The variable domain in full, completed from reference TRBV7-7 and TRBJ2-1, reads GAGVSQSPRYKVTKRGQDVTLRCDPISSHATLYWYQQALGQGPEFLTYFNYEAQPDKSGLPSDRFSAERPEGSISTLTIQRTEQRDSAMYRCASSQNRANEQFFGPGTRLTVL.

This rearrangement joins TRBV4-2 to TRBJ2-3; 13 positions agree with TRBD2. V lost 2 bases, J lost 2 bases, and 4 bases stayed unmatched. In germline, CDR1 is LGHNA, CDR2 YNFKEQ. CDR3 length equals 17 residues. The CDR3 here is CASSQSGLAGATDTQYF. DNA of the CDR3: TGTGCCAGCAGCCAATCCGGACTAGCGGGGGCCACAGATACGCAGTATTTT.

The chain uses TRBV5-1 and TRBJ1-1; 7 bases are shared with TRBD1. The length of the CDR3 is 15 residues. The V segment lost 3 bases and the J segment 0 bases; nucleotides outside the gene matches: 5. Germline assignment: CDR1 SGHRS and CDR2 YFSETQ. In nucleotides, the CDR3 is TGCGCCAGCAGCTCAGGGGGTGCGGTGAACACTGAAGCTTTCTTT. Its translation: CASSSGGAVNTEAFF. Filled out from reference TRBV5-1 and TRBJ1-1, the complete variable domain reads KAGVTQTPRYLIKTRGQQVTLSCSPISGHRSVSWYQQTPGQGLQFLFEYFSETQRNKGNFPGRFSGRQFSNSRSEMNVSTLELGDSALYLCASSSGGAVNTEAFFGQGTRLTVV.

This chain joins TRBV18 and TRBJ2-1, with D unclear. This CDR3 region has 14 residues. The V gene's germline CDR1 is KGHSH and CDR2 LQKENI. Trimming shortened V by 2 bases and J by 4 bases, and 9 bases separated the two germline ends. Here the CDR3 reads CASSPKGTYNEQFF. The CDR3 coding sequence is TGTGCCAGCTCACCAAAGGGCACGTACAATGAGCAGTTCTTC.

V gene TRBV6-6 combines with J gene TRBJ2-5; D uncertain. The CDR3 has 13 amino acids. Trimming left V 6 bases short and J 5 bases short, with 13 bases between. CDR1 MNHNY and CDR2 SVGAGI come from the germline V gene (reference sequence). CDR3 region: CASSGQIGETQYF. CDR3 in DNA: TGTGCCAGCAGCGGGCAGATTGGCGAGACCCAGTACTTC.

The count of this clone is one. The chain carries TRBV10-3 and TRBJ2-7; possibly TRBD1 or TRBD2 for D (5 bases each). The CDR3 is 17 amino acids. Germline V lookup: CDR1 ENHRY, CDR2 SYGVKD. The ends were cut back, 0 bases at V and 3 bases at J, with 18 bases in the middle. CDR3 bases: TGTGCCATCAGTGAGTCTCTTACCGGGACCAGTTTCTACGAGCAGTACTTC. Translation gives CAISESLTGTSFYEQYF.

There are a few counts of this clone. The chain uses TRBV7-2 and TRBJ2-2; D not resolved. Trimming shortened V by 5 bases and J by 6 bases, and 19 bases separated the two germline ends. The CDR3 length is 16 residues. Germline V gives CDR1 SGHTA, CDR2 FQGNSA. DNA for the CDR3: TGTGCCAGCAGCCCTAATGCTGGGTGGTCTGCCGGGGAGCTGTTTTTT. Amino acids: CASSPNAGWSAGELFF.

The rearrangement joins TRBV4-3 to TRBJ2-7; D is unclear. The CDR3 is made up of 14 amino acids. Germline V CDR1 and CDR2: LGHNA, YSLEER. V gave up 4 bases and J gave up 4 bases, with 14 bases separating them. CDR3 protein: CASSPNRAGYEQYF. The DNA of the CDR3 is TGCGCCAGCAGCCCTAACAGAGCTGGGTACGAGCAGTACTTC.

J is TRBJ2-1 and V is TRBV27, with D tentatively TRBD1 (6 bases). This CDR3 is 11 amino acids long. CDR1 is MNHEY and CDR2 is SMNVEV in the germline V gene (reference sequence). V gave up 11 bases and J gave up 9 bases, with 14 bases separating them. In DNA, the CDR3 is TGTGCCGCAGGGGCAGGAGGTGAGCAGTTCTTC. Translated, it gives CAAGAGGEQFF.

This chain connects TRBV18 to TRBJ2-3, with D possibly TRBD2 on 6 matching bases. Trimming took off 3 bases at V and 2 bases at J, with 12 bases between the two ends. The germline V gene encodes CDR1 KGHSH and CDR2 LQKENI. The CDR3 runs to 15 residues. The CDR3 DNA reads as TGTGCCAGCTCACCCCTGACTAGGACCACAGATACGCAGTATTTT. It specifies CASSPLTRTTDTQYF. The whole variable domain, filled in from reference TRBV18 and TRBJ2-3, reads NAGVMQNPRHLVRRRGQEARLRCSPMKGHSHVYWYRQLPEEGLKFMVYLQKENIIDESGMPKERFSAEFPKEGPSILRIQQVVRGDSAAYFCASSPLTRTTDTQYFGPGTRLTVL.

This chain uses TRBV7-9 with TRBJ1-1, with D tentatively TRBD1 (5 bases). The CDR3 length is 14 residues. V was shortened by 6 bases and J by 0 bases, with 11 bases between the two germline ends. Germline V gives CDR1 SEHNR, CDR2 FQNEAQ (reference sequence). In DNA form, the CDR3 reads TGTGCCAGCAGTATTGGACACCTGAACACTGAAGCTTTCTTT. Translation: CASSIGHLNTEAFF.